The 23 T cell receptor beta chains in this list originate from one sample, sequenced in a study of cytomegalovirus exposure and HLA in healthy donors. A multiplex PCR was run with 60 Vbeta primers and 13 Jbeta primers. The assay was immunoSEQ multiplex PCR, and TCRdb's table has in-frame clones only and misses some. The sample includes some 92,000 clones, roughly 84% seen only once; the top ten take 2.7%. The source material was PBMCs. These receptors originate from a man aged 30 to 45 in good health and CMV-seronegative.

The J gene is TRBJ1-3, the V gene TRBV6-1; D is uncertain. Trimming took 1 base from V and 3 from J, leaving 13 bases between them. Germline CDR1 is MNHNS and CDR2 is SASEGT. The CDR3 covers 16 residues. DNA for the CDR3: TGTGCCAGCAGTGAAGATCAGGTGTTAGGTGGAAACACCATATATTTT. This codes for CASSEDQVLGGNTIYF.

This chain connects TRBV6-6 to TRBJ1-4, with 7 bases identical to TRBD1. V lost 4 bases, J lost 15 bases, and 11 bases stayed unmatched. The CDR3 runs 13 residues. Germline CDR1 MNHNY, CDR2 SVGAGI (reference sequence). The CDR3 DNA reads TGTGCCAGCAGTTGGGAAAACAGGGGATGGTTGTTTTTT. It is translated as CASSWENRGWLFF.

This chain joins TRBV29-1 and TRBJ2-7, with TRBD1 as a possible D gene (8 bases). The V gene's germline CDR1 is SQVTM and CDR2 ANQGSEA. There are 14 residues in the CDR3. Here the CDR3 reads CSISRTGRGYEQYF. The CDR3 coding sequence is TGCAGTATATCTCGGACAGGGAGGGGCTACGAGCAGTACTTC.

This clone came up a few times. This rearrangement joins TRBV6-6 to TRBJ2-7; TRBD1 might be the D (5 bases). The CDR3 consists of 12 residues. Per the germline V gene, CDR1 is MNHNY and CDR2 is SVGAGI (reference sequence). V was clipped by 5 bases and J by 5 bases, with 10 bases between them. CDR3 in amino acids: CASSQTGNEQYF. DNA of the CDR3: TGTGCCAGCAGTCAAACAGGTAACGAGCAGTACTTC.

This clone was seen a few times. The chain employs TRBV15 and TRBJ1-5, with 9 bases aligning to TRBD1. Germline V gene lookup returns CDR1 LNHNV and CDR2 YYDKDF (reference sequence). The CDR3 has 17 amino acids. V lost 0 bases to trimming and J lost 6 bases; unmatched junction nucleotides: 9. This CDR3 reads CATSREQGAGWGQPQHF. In DNA, the CDR3 is TGTGCCACCAGCAGAGAACAGGGGGCCGGATGGGGTCAGCCCCAGCATTTT.

In this sample, this clone turned up once. CDR3 nucleotide sequence: TGCGCCAGCAGCAAGGGACAGGTTGAAGAGACCCAGTACTTC. Amino acids: CASSKGQVEETQYF. V and J are TRBV5-1 and TRBJ2-5; 8 bases fit TRBD1. The V and J ends lost 4 bases and 3 bases, in that order; junction bases with no gene match: 5. The CDR3 is 14 amino acids. Germline assignment: CDR1 SGHRS and CDR2 YFSETQ.

This clone appeared a single time. CDR3 loop: CAIRPGQGSTDTQYF. The CDR3 DNA reads as TGTGCCATCAGACCGGGACAGGGGAGCACAGATACGCAGTATTTT. The chain links TRBV10-3 to TRBJ2-3, with 10 bases fitting TRBD1. The V segment lost 6 bases and the J segment 0 bases; nucleotides outside the gene matches: 3. The length of the CDR3 is 15 residues. Germline lookup yields CDR1 ENHRY and CDR2 SYGVKD.

This clone was recorded only once. This rearrangement joins TRBV19 to TRBJ1-5, with 8 bases fitting TRBD1. Germline CDR1 reads LNHDA; CDR2 reads SQIVND (reference sequence). The CDR3 consists of 15 residues. Unmatched junction bases numbered 6, after V lost 6 bases and J lost 2 bases. The CDR3 sequence is CASRILTGGNQPQHF. The CDR3 DNA reads as TGTGCCAGTAGGATCTTGACAGGGGGCAATCAGCCCCAGCATTTT.

V and J are TRBV6-5 and TRBJ1-1; D is unresolved. CDR1 is MNHEY, CDR2 SVGAGI, per germline. This CDR3 spans 14 amino acids. V gave up 0 bases and J gave up 3 bases, with 8 bases separating them. The CDR3 sequence: CASSYSTDHTEAFF. The DNA of the CDR3 is TGTGCCAGCAGTTACTCCACAGACCACACTGAAGCTTTCTTT.

The chain is built from TRBV29-1 and TRBJ2-7; 8 bases are a match to TRBD1. Looked up from germline, CDR1 is SQVTM and CDR2 is ANQGSEA. The junction had 9 bases not matched to a gene; V was cut back by 7 bases and J by 1 base. The CDR3 is made up of 14 amino acids. The CDR3 DNA follows: TGCAGCGCCCTGACAGGGGATGGTTCCTACGAGCAGTACTTC. It encodes CSALTGDGSYEQYF.

A few counts support this clone. The chain uses TRBV7-8 and TRBJ2-3; D perhaps matches TRBD1 (5 bases). The V and J ends lost 5 bases and 4 bases respectively, with 10 bases between them. The CDR3 has 13 amino acids. Germline CDR1 SGHVS, CDR2 FQNEAQ. The DNA for the CDR3 is TGTGCCAGCAGCCCCCCCAGGGCAGATACGCAGTATTTT. This sequence encodes CASSPPRADTQYF.

Comment on this clone: No conserved phenylalanine or tryptophan is present at the end of the CDR3, so a read error is the likely explanation. V gene TRBV30 combines with J gene TRBJ1-1, with D possibly TRBD1 on 5 matching bases. V was trimmed by 1 base and J by 4 bases, leaving 19 bases between them. Per the germline V gene, CDR1 is GTSNPN and CDR2 is SVGIG (reference sequence). The CDR3 loop spans 16 amino acids. The CDR3 DNA reads as TGTGCCTGGAGTGGGACATCAGGTTTAGGGGCCACTGAAGCTTTCGTT. Protein: CAWSGTSGLGATEAFV.

This sequence joins TRBV28 and TRBJ1-1; tentatively, D is TRBD1 (6 bases). Germline V CDR1 and CDR2: MDHEN, SYDVKM. The germline V and J ends were trimmed by 6 bases and 4 bases, with 12 bases remaining between them. This CDR3 has 13 residues. In DNA form, the CDR3 reads TGTGCCAGCAGCCTCCCGACAGGCACTGAAGCTTTCTTT. This gives the protein CASSLPTGTEAFF.

The J gene is TRBJ1-2, the V gene TRBV30; D remains unclear. Germline V gene lookup returns CDR1 GTSNPN and CDR2 SVGIG (reference sequence). The CDR3 spans 14 residues. V was shortened by 0 bases and J by 5 bases, with 13 bases between the two germline ends. The CDR3 protein is CAWSVSSSGYGYTF. The DNA for the CDR3 is TGTGCCTGGAGTGTTTCCTCGTCCGGTTATGGCTACACCTTC.

The chain recombines TRBV5-1 with TRBJ2-6; tentative D call: TRBD1 (6 bases). Germline V CDR1 and CDR2: SGHRS, YFSETQ. The CDR3 is 15 amino acids. Trimming pared 2 bases from V and 4 bases from J, leaving 10 bases between. CDR3 DNA: TGCGCCAGCAGCTTAGGGGGAACCGGGGCCAACGTCCTGACTTTC. Translated: CASSLGGTGANVLTF. Using reference TRBV5-1 and TRBJ2-6 for the parts outside the CDR3, the full variable domain is KAGVTQTPRYLIKTRGQQVTLSCSPISGHRSVSWYQQTPGQGLQFLFEYFSETQRNKGNFPGRFSGRQFSNSRSEMNVSTLELGDSALYLCASSLGGTGANVLTFGAGSRLTVL.

This clone occurred a few times. This chain connects TRBV2 to TRBJ1-5; D remains ambiguous. The germline gives CDR1 SNHLY, CDR2 FYNNEI. The CDR3 has 14 amino acids. V lost 2 bases and J lost 1, with 6 bases in between. This CDR3 is CASSESQSNQPQHF. The DNA for the CDR3 is TGTGCCAGCAGTGAAAGTCAGAGCAATCAGCCCCAGCATTTT.

This clone showed up just once. The rearrangement uses TRBV6-1 and TRBJ2-7, with D unresolved. The CDR3 is 15 residues long. V was shortened by 2 bases and J by 3 bases, with 14 bases between the two germline ends. Germline-derived CDR1 and CDR2 are MNHNS and SASEGT. The CDR3 region has the DNA TGTGCCAGCAGTGAACAGGTCGGATACTTCTACGAGCAGTACTTC. Its translation is CASSEQVGYFYEQYF.

The V gene is TRBV4-1, the J gene TRBJ2-7; possible D gene TRBD2, 5 bases. The CDR3 contains 17 residues. The germline gives CDR1 MGHRA, CDR2 YSYEKL. The ends were cut back, 0 bases at V and 4 bases at J, with 19 bases in the middle. The CDR3 reads CASSQDRELIASYEQYF. The CDR3 bases are TGCGCCAGCAGCCAAGATAGGGAGTTAATAGCGAGTTACGAGCAGTACTTC.

This clone occurred once. The chain couples TRBV2 to TRBJ1-5; TRBD1 is a possible D gene (5 bases). CDR1 is SNHLY, CDR2 FYNNEI, per germline. Deletions cut 3 bases from V and 6 bases from J, with 15 bases between. The CDR3 extends over 15 amino acids. CDR3 sequence reads: CASSDSRAGVQPQHF. CDR3 coding DNA: TGTGCCAGCAGTGATTCCAGGGCTGGTGTTCAGCCCCAGCATTTT.

This clone was seen only once. The chain's CDR3 is CASSPGGGYEQYF. The CDR3 DNA is TGTGCCAGCTCACCGGGAGGGGGCTACGAGCAGTACTTC. This chain joins TRBV18 and TRBJ2-7; D is possibly TRBD2 (7 bases). The V end was cut by 3 bases, the J end by 3 bases, with 9 bases between. The CDR3 has 13 amino acids. Looked up from germline, CDR1 is KGHSH and CDR2 is LQKENI. Complete variable domain (other parts from reference TRBV18 and TRBJ2-7): NAGVMQNPRHLVRRRGQEARLRCSPMKGHSHVYWYRQLPEEGLKFMVYLQKENIIDESGMPKERFSAEFPKEGPSILRIQQVVRGDSAAYFCASSPGGGYEQYFGPGTRLTVT.

The chain combines TRBV29-1 with TRBJ2-6; possible D gene TRBD1, 5 bases. Trimming cost V 7 bases and J 8 bases, with 15 bases left between them. The CDR3 totals 13 residues. Germline V gene lookup returns CDR1 SQVTM and CDR2 ANQGSEA. In nucleotides, the CDR3 is TGCAGCGCCCATCTTCCAGGGACCAACGTCCTGACTTTC. It yields the protein CSAHLPGTNVLTF.

The chain recombines TRBV5-5 with TRBJ1-2; D is possibly TRBD1 (5 bases). CDR3 size: 15 residues. Looked up from germline, CDR1 is SGHKS and CDR2 is YYEKEE (reference sequence). The V end was cut by 4 bases, the J end by 4 bases, with 17 bases between. The CDR3 DNA reads as TGTGCCAGCAGCCCAGACCCACAGGTCGCCTATGGCTACACCTTC. This encodes CASSPDPQVAYGYTF.

J is TRBJ2-7 and V is TRBV27, with D possibly matching TRBD1 (5 bases). Trimming took off 3 bases at V and 4 bases at J, with 10 bases between the two ends. CDR1 and CDR2 (germline): MNHEY, SMNVEV (reference sequence). CDR3 size: 13 residues. CDR3 sequence reads: CASSLGQPYEQYV. CDR3 in DNA: TGTGCCAGCAGTTTGGGGCAGCCTTACGAGCAGTACGTC.